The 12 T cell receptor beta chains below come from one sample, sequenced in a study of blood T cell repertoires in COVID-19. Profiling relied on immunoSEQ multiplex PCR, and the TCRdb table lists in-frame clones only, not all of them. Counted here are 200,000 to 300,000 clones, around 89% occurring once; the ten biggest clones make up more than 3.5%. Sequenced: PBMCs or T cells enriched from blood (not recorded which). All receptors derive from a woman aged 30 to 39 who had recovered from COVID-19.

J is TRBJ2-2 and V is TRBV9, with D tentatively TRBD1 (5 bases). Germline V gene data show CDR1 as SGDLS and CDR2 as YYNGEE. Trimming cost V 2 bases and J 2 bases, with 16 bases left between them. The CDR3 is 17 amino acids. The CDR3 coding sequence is TGTGCCAGCAGCGTGAGGAAGGGGCATGGAAACACCGGGGAGCTGTTTTTT. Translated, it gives CASSVRKGHGNTGELFF. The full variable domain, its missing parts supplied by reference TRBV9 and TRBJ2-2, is DSGVTQTPKHLITATGQRVTLRCSPRSGDLSVYWYQQSLDQGLQFLIQYYNGEERAKGNILERFSAQQFPDLHSELNLSSLELGDSALYFCASSVRKGHGNTGELFFGEGSRLTVL.

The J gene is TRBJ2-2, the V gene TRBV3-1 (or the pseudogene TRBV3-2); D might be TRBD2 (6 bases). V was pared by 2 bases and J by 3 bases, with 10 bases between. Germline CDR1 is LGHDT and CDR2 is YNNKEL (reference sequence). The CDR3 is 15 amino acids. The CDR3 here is CASSQYPGDTGELFF. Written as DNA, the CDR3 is TGTGCCAGCAGCCAATATCCGGGGGACACCGGGGAGCTGTTTTTT.

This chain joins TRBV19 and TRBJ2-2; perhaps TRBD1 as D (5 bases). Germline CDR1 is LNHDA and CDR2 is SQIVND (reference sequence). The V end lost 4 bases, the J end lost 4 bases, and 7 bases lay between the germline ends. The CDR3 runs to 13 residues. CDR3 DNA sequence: TGTGCCAGTAGTAGGCAGGGCACCGGGGAGCTGTTTTTT. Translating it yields CASSRQGTGELFF.

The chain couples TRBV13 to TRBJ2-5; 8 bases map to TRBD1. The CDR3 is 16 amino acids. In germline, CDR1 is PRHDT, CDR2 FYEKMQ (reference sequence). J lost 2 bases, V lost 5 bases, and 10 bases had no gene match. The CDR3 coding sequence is TGTGCCAGCAGCACACGGACAGGGACCCCACAAGAGACCCAGTACTTC. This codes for CASSTRTGTPQETQYF. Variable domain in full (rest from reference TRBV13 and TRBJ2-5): AAGVIQSPRHLIKEKRETATLKCYPIPRHDTVYWYQQGPGQDPQFLISFYEKMQSDKGSIPDRFSAQQFSDYHSELNMSSLELGDSALYFCASSTRTGTPQETQYFGPGTRLLVL.

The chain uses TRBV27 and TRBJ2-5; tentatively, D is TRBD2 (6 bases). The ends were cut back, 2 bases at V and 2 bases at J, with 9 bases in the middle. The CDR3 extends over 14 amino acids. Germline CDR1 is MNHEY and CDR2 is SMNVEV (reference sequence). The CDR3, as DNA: TGTGCCAGCAGTTTAAGCGGGTATCAAGAGACCCAGTACTTC. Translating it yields CASSLSGYQETQYF.

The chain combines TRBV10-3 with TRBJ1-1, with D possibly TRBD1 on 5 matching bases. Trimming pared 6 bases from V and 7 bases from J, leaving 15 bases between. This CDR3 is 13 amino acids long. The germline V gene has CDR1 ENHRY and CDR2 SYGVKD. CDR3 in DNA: TGTGCCATCAGATCGACACAGGAAGGTGAAGCTTTCTTT. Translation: CAIRSTQEGEAFF.

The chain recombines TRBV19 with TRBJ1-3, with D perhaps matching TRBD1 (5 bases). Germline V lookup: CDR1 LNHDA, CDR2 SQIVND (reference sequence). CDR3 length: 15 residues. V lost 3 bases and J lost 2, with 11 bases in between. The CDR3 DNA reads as TGTGCCAGTAGTATTGGTCCGGGGGCTGGAAACACCATATATTTT. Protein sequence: CASSIGPGAGNTIYF. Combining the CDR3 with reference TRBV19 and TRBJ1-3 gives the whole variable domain DGGITQSPKYLFRKEGQNVTLSCEQNLNHDAMYWYRQDPGQGLRLIYYSQIVNDFQKGDIAEGYSVSREKKESFPLTVTSAQKNPTAFYLCASSIGPGAGNTIYFGEGSWLTVV.

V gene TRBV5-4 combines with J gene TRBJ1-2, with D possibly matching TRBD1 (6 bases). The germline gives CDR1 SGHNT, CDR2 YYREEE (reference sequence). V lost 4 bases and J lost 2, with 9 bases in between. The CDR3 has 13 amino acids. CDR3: CASSVGQNYGYTF. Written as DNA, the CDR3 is TGTGCCAGCAGCGTCGGACAGAACTATGGCTACACCTTC.

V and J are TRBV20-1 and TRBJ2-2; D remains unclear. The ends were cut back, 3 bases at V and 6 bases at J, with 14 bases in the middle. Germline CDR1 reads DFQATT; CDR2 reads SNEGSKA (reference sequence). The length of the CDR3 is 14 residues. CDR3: CSASDTRGAGELFF. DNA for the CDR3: TGCAGTGCTAGTGACACCCGCGGCGCCGGGGAGCTGTTTTTT.

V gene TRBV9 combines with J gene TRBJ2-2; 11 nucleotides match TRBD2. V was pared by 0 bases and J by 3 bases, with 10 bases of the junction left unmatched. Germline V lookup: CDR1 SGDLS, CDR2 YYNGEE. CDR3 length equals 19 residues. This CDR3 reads CASSVDGLAGGRDTGELFF. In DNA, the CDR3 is TGTGCCAGCAGCGTAGATGGGCTAGCGGGAGGACGGGACACCGGGGAGCTGTTTTTT.

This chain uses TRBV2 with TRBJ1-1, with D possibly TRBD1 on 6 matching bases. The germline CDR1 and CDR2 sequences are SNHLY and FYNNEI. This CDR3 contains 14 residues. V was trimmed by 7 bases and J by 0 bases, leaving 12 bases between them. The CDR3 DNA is TGTGCCAGCATAAGTGACAGGATGAACACTGAAGCTTTCTTT. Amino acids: CASISDRMNTEAFF. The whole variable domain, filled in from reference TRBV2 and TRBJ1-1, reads EPEVTQTPSHQVTQMGQEVILRCVPISNHLYFYWYRQILGQKVEFLVSFYNNEISEKSEIFDDQFSVERPDGSNFTLKIRSTKLEDSAMYFCASISDRMNTEAFFGQGTRLTVV.

The CDR3 loop is CAWNQRQGLSGQTTIYF. The CDR3 DNA follows: TGTGCCTGGAATCAGAGACAGGGCCTCTCGGGTCAGACCACCATATATTTT. The V and J genes are TRBV30 and TRBJ1-3; 7 bases align to TRBD1. Germline CDR1 is GTSNPN and CDR2 is SVGIG (reference sequence). The CDR3 length is 17 residues. J lost 9 bases, V lost 4 bases, and 21 bases had no gene match. Full variable domain (outside the CDR3, taken from reference TRBV30 and TRBJ1-3): SQTIHQWPATLVQPVGSPLSLECTVEGTSNPNLYWYRQAAGRGLQLLFYSVGIGQISSEVPQNLSASRPQDRQFILSSKKLLLSDSGFYLCAWNQRQGLSGQTTIYFGEGSWLTVV.